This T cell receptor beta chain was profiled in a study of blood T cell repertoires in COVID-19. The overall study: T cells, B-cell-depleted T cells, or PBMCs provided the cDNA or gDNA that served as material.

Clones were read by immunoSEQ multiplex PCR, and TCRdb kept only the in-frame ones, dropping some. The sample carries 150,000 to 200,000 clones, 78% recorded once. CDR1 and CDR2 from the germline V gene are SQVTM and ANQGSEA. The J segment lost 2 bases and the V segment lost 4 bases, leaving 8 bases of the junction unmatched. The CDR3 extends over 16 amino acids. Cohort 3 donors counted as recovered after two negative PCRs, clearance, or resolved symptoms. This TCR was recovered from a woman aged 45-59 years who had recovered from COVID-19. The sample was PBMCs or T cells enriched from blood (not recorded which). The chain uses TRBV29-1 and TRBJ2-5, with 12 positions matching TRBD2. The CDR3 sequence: CSVAGLAGSSQETQYF. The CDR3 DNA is TGCAGCGTTGCAGGACTAGCGGGAAGTAGTCAAGAGACCCAGTACTTC. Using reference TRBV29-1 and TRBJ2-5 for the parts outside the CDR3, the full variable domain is SAVISQKPSRDICQRGTSLTIQCQVDSQVTMMFWYRQQPGQSLTLIATANQGSEATYESGFVIDKFPISRPNLTFSTLTVSNMSPEDSSIYLCSVAGLAGSSQETQYFGPGTRLLVL.